This T cell receptor (beta chain) was observed in a study of CD8 T cells in ankylosing spondylitis. Study findings and constraints: It appeared that ankylosing spondylitis blood was characterized by a TCR beta motif of seven or eight highly homologous variants. Relatively rare in peripheral blood, disease-linked clones were also CD8+.

About this clonotype itself: The antigen is not known.

Using quantitative 5'-RACE with molecular barcodes, the authors made TCR beta libraries. TCRdb processed the 5' RACE reads anew with MiXCR; each CDR3 protein has one entry. In the table there are roughly 670,000 distinct CDR3 sequences, 19% of which are singletons. The CDR3 length is 11 residues. The V gene's germline CDR1 is MGHRA and CDR2 YSYEKL. V was pared by 1 base and J by 13 bases, with 10 bases between. The chain joins TRBV4-1 to TRBJ1-1; D might be TRBD1 (5 bases). This sequence originates from a male donor with ankylosing spondylitis. The specimen was blood, either unsorted or a sorted T cell fraction (not recorded which). The CDR3 reads CASSQAGGGFF. DNA for the CDR3: TGCGCCAGCAGCCAAGCCGGGGGGGGTTTCTTT.